This paragraph covers one T cell receptor (beta chain) sequence. What it binds is not known. The sample belongs to a study of T cells after yellow fever vaccination. About the study: The SMART-Seq v4 Ultra Low Input method served to prepare the low-cell-number fractions. Whole-study results and caveats: Weaker in magnitude, the secondary response showed a faster peak on day 5 versus 15. Some clonotypes were seen in both the CD4 and the CD8 compartments. These made up a small share and likely arose from convergent recombination.

Germline lookup yields CDR1 DFQATT and CDR2 SNEGSKA (reference sequence). V was clipped by 2 bases and J by 2 bases; unmatched bases: 7. The CDR3 contains 16 residues. Template-switching 5'RACE yielded the TCR cDNA; a universal primer site and UMIs were added in the process. One entry per CDR3 protein, called by TCRdb with MiXCR from the 5' RACE reads. The sample comprises some 420,000 distinct CDR3 sequences, around 20% of which are singletons, and over 15% rests with the top ten. The sample was PBMCs, taken before the yellow fever booster vaccination. The J gene is TRBJ2-3, the V gene TRBV20-1; TRBD2 matches at 10 bases. The sequence derives from a man between 18 and 35 years old who received the YFV17D yellow fever vaccine. The DNA of the CDR3 is TGCAGTGCTAGAACGATTACTAGCGGGGTCACAGATACGCAGTATTTT. Translation gives CSARTITSGVTDTQYF.